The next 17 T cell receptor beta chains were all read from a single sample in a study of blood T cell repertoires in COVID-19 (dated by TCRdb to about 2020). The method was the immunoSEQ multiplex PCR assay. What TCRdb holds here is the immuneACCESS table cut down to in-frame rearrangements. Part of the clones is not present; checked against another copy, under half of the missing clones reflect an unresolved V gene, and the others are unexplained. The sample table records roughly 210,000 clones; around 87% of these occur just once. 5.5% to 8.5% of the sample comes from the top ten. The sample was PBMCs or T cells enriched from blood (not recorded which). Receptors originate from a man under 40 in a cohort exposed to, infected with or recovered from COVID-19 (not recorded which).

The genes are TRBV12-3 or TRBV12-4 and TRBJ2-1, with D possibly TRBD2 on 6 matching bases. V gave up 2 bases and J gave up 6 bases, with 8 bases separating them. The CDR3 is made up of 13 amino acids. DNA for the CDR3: TGTGCCAGCAGTTTACAAGCGGGCAATGAGCAGTTCTTC. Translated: CASSLQAGNEQFF.

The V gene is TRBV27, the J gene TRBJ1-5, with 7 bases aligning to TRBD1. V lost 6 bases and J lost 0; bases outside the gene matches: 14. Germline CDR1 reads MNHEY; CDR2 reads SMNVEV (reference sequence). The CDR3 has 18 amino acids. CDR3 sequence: CASRQGGPKGYSNQPQHF. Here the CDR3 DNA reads TGTGCCAGCAGGCAGGGGGGACCGAAGGGTTATAGCAATCAGCCCCAGCATTTT.

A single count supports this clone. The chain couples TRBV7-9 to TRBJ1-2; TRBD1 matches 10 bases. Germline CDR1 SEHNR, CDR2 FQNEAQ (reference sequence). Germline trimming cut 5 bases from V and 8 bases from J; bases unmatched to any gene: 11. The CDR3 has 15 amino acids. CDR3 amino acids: CASSDRQGAVKGYTF. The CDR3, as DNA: TGTGCCAGCAGCGACCGACAGGGGGCAGTGAAGGGCTACACCTTC.

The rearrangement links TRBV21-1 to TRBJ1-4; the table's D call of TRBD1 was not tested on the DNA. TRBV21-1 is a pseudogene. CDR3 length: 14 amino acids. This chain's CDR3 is CASRYRAPGEKLFF. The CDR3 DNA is TGTGCCAGTCGGTACAGGGCCCCGGGTGAAAAACTGTTTTTT.

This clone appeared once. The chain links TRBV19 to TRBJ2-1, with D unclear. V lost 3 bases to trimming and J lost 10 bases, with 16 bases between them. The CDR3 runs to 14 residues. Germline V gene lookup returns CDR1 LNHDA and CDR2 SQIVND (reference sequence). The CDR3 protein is CASSIGVPYWEQFF. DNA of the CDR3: TGTGCCAGTAGTATTGGAGTACCGTATTGGGAGCAGTTCTTC.

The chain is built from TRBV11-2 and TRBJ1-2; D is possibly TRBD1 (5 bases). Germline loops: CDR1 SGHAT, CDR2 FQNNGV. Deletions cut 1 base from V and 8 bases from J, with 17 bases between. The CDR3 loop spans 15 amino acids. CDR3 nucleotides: TGTGCCAGCAGCTTAGGGAGGGACGGAATACGCGGCTACACCTTC. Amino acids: CASSLGRDGIRGYTF.

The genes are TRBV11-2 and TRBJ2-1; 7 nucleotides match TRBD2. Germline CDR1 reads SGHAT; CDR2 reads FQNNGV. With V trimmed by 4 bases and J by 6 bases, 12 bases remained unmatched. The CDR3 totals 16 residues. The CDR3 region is CASSSPLSGLGNEQFF. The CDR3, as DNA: TGTGCCAGCAGCTCCCCCCTTAGCGGGTTAGGCAATGAGCAGTTCTTC. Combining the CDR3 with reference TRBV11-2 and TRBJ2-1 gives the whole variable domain EAGVAQSPRYKIIEKRQSVAFWCNPISGHATLYWYQQILGQGPKLLIQFQNNGVVDDSQLPKDRFSAERLKGVDSTLKIQPAKLEDSAVYLCASSSPLSGLGNEQFFGPGTRLTVL.

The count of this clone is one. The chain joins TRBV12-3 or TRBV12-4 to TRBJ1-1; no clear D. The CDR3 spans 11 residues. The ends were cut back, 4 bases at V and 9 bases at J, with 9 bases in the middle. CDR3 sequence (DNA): TGTGCCAGCAGTTCAGATGTGAAAGCTTTCTTT. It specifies CASSSDVKAFF.

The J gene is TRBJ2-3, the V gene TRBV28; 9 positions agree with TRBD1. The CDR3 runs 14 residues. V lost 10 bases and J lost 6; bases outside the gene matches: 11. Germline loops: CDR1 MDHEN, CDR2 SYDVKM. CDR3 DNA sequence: TGTGCCACGGACGGGACAGGGTCCGGGGATACGCAGTATTTT. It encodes CATDGTGSGDTQYF.

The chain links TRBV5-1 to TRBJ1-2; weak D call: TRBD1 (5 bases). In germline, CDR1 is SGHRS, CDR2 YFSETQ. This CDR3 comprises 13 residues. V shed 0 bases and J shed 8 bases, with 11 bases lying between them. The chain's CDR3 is CASSLAGSGGYTF. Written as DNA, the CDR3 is TGCGCCAGCAGCTTGGCAGGGTCTGGGGGCTACACCTTC.

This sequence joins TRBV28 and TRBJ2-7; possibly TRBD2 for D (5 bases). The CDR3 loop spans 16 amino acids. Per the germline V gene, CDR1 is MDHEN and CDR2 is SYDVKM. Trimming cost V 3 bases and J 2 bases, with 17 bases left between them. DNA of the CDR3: TGTGCCAGCAGTTTTGTACCTGGAGGTCTTACCTACGAGCAGTACTTC. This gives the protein CASSFVPGGLTYEQYF.

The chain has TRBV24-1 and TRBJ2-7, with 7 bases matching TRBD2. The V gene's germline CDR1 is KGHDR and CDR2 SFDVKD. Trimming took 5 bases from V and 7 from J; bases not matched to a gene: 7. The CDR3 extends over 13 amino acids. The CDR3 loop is CATSGAGDREQYF. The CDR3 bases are TGTGCCACCAGTGGTGCGGGGGACCGGGAGCAGTACTTC.

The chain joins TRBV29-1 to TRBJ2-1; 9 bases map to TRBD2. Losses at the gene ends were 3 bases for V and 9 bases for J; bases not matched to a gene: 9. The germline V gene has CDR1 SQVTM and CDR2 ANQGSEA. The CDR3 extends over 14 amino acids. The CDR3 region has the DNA TGCAGCGTTGACCGACTAGCGGTTCACGCTGAGCAGTTCTTC. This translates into CSVDRLAVHAEQFF.

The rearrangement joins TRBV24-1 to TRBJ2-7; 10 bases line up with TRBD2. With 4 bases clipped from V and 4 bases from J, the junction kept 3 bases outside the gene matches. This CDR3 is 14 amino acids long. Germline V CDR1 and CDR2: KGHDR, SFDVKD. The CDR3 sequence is CATSDTGLAYEQYF. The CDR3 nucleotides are TGTGCCACCAGTGACACGGGACTAGCGTACGAGCAGTACTTC.

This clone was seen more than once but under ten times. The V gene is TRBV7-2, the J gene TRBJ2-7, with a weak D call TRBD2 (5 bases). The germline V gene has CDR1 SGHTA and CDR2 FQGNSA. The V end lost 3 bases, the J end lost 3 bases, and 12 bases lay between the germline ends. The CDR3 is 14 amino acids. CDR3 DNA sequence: TGTGCCAGCAGCTTGAGGGCAGGTTACTACGAGCAGTACTTC. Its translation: CASSLRAGYYEQYF.

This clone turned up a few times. CDR3 sequence reads: CASRQSGGNQPQHF. The DNA of the CDR3 is TGTGCCAGCAGACAGTCAGGGGGCAATCAGCCCCAGCATTTT. The V call is TRBV6-5, the J call TRBJ1-5; weak D call: TRBD1 (6 bases). Germline assignment: CDR1 MNHEY and CDR2 SVGAGI. V was cut by 6 bases and J by 2 bases, with 11 bases left in between. The CDR3 has 14 residues.

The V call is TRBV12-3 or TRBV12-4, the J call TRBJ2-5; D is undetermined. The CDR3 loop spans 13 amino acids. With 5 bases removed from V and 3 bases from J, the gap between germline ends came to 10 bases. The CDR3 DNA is TGTGCCAGCAGTACTTATGGAGAAGAGACCCAGTACTTC. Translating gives CASSTYGEETQYF.